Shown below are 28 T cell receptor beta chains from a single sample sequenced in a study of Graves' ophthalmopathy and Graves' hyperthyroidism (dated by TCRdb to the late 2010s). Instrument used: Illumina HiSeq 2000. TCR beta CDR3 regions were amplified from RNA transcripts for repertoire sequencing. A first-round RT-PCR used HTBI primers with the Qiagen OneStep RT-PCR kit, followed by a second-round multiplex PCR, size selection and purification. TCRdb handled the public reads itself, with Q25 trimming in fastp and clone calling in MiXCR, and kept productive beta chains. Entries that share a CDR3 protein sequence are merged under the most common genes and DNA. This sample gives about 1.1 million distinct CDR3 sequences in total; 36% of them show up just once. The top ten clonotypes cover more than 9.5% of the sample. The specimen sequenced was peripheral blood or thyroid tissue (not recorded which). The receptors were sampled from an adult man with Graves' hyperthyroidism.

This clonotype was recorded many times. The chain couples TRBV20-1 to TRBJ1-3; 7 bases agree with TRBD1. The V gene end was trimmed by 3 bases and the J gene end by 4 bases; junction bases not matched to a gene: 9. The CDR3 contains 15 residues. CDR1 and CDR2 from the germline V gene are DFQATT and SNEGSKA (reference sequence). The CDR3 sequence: CSASIFATGGNTIYF. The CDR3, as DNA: TGCAGTGCTAGCATTTTCGCGACAGGGGGAAACACCATATATTTT.

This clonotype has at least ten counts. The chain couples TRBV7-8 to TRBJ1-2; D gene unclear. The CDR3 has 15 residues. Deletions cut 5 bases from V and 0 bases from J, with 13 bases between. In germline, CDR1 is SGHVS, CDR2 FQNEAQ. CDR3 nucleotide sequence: TGTGCCAGCAGCCGCTTGGGCAGCCCTAACTATGGCTACACCTTC. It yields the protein CASSRLGSPNYGYTF.

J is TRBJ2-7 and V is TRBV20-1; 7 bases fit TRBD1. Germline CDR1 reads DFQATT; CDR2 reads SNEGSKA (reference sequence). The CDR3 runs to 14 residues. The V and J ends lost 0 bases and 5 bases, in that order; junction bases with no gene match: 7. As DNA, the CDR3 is TGCAGTGCTAGAGACGGGACAGTGACCCACGAGCAGTACTTC. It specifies CSARDGTVTHEQYF.

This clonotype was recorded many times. This CDR3 reads CASSKGPLSGNTIYF. Written as DNA, the CDR3 is TGTGCCAGCAGCAAAGGACCTCTCTCTGGAAACACCATATATTTT. The chain links TRBV7-2 to TRBJ1-3; D gene unclear. The V end lost 5 bases, the J end lost 0 bases, and 11 bases lay between the germline ends. CDR1 and CDR2 (germline): SGHTA, FQGNSA. This CDR3 region has 15 residues.

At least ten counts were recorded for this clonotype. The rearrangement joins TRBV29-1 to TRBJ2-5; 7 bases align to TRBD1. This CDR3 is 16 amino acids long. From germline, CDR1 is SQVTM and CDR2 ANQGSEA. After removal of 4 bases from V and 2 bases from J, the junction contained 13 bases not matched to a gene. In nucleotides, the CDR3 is TGCAGCGTTGTCCGACCTCCGGGACAGAAACAAGAGACCCAGTACTTC. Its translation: CSVVRPPGQKQETQYF. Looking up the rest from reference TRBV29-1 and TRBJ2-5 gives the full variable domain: SAVISQKPSRDICQRGTSLTIQCQVDSQVTMMFWYRQQPGQSLTLIATANQGSEATYESGFVIDKFPISRPNLTFSTLTVSNMSPEDSSIYLCSVVRPPGQKQETQYFGPGTRLLVL.

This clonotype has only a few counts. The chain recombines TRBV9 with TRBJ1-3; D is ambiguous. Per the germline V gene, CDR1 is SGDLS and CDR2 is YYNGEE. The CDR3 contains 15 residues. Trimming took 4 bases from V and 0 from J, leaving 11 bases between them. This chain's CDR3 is CASSRGGNSGNTIYF. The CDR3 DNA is TGTGCCAGCAGCCGAGGAGGTAACTCTGGAAACACCATATATTTT. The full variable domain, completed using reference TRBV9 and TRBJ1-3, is DSGVTQTPKHLITATGQRVTLRCSPRSGDLSVYWYQQSLDQGLQFLIQYYNGEERAKGNILERFSAQQFPDLHSELNLSSLELGDSALYFCASSRGGNSGNTIYFGEGSWLTVV.

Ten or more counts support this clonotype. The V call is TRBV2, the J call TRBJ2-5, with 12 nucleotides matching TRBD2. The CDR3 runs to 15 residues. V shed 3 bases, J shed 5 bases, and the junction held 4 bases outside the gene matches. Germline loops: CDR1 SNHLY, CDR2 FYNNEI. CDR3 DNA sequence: TGTGCCAGCAGTGACCTAGCGGGAGGGCCTGAGACCCAGTACTTC. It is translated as CASSDLAGGPETQYF. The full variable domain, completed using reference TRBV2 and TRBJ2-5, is EPEVTQTPSHQVTQMGQEVILRCVPISNHLYFYWYRQILGQKVEFLVSFYNNEISEKSEIFDDQFSVERPDGSNFTLKIRSTKLEDSAMYFCASSDLAGGPETQYFGPGTRLLVL.

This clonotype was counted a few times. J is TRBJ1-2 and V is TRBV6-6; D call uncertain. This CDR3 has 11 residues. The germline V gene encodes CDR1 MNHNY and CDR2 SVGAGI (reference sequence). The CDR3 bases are TGTGCAGCCCTCGGAAACTATGGCTACACCTTC. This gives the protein CAALGNYGYTF.

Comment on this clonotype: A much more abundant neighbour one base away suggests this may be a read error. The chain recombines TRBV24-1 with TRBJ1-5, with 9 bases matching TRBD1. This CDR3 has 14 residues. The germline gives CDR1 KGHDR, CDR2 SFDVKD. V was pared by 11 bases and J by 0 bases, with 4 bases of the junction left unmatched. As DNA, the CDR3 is TGTGCCATGGCGACAGGGGGTAGCAATCAGCCCCAGCATTTT. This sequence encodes CAMATGGSNQPQHF.

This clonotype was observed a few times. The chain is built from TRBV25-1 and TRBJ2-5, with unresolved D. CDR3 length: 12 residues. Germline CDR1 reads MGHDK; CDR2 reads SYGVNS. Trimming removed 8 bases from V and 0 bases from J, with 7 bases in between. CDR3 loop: CASGLYQETQYF. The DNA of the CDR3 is TGTGCCAGCGGCCTGTACCAAGAGACCCAGTACTTC. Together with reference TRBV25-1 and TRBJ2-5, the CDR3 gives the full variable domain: EADIYQTPRYLVIGTGKKITLECSQTMGHDKMYWYQQDPGMELHLIHYSYGVNSTEKGDLSSESTVSRIRTEHFPLTLESARPSHTSQYLCASGLYQETQYFGPGTRLLVL.

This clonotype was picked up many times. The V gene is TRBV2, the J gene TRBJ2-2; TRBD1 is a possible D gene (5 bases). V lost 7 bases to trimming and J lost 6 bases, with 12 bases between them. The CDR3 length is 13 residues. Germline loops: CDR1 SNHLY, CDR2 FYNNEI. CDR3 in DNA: TGTGCCAGCAAGGGGCCGGGCGCCGGGGAGCTGTTTTTT. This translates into CASKGPGAGELFF.

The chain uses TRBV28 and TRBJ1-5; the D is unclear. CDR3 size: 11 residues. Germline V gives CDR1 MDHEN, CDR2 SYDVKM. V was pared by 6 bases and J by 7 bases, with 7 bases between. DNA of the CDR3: TGTGCCAGCAGAGCAGGCCAGCCCCAGCATTTT. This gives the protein CASRAGQPQHF.

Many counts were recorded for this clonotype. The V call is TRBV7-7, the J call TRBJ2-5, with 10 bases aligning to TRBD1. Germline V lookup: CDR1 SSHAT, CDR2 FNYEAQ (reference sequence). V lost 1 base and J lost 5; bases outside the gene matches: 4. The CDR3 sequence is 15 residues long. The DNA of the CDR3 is TGTGCCAGCAGCTTAGGGGACAGGGGCCTGGAGACCCAGTACTTC. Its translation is CASSLGDRGLETQYF.

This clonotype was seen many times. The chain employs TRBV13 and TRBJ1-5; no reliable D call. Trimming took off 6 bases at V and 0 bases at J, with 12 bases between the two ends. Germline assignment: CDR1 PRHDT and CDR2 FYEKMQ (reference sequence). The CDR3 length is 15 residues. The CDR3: CASSEMRRSNQPQHF. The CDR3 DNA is TGTGCCAGCAGTGAAATGAGGCGTAGCAATCAGCCCCAGCATTTT.

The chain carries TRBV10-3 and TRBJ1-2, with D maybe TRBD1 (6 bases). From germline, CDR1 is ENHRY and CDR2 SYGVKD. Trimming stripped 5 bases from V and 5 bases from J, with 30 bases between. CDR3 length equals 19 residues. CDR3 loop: CAISFSHASGTRENYGYTF. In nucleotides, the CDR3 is TGTGCCATCAGTTTTTCGCACGCCTCCGGGACACGGGAAAATTATGGCTACACCTTC.

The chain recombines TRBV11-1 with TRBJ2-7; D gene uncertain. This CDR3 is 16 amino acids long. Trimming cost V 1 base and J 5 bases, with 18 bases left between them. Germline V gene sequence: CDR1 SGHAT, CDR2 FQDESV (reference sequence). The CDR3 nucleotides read TGTGCCAGCAGCTTAGGTATCTCCGTCAACCAAGACGAGCAGTACTTC. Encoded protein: CASSLGISVNQDEQYF.

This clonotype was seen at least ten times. CDR3 in amino acids: CASSLNYRNTEAFF. In DNA, the CDR3 is TGTGCCAGCAGCTTAAACTACAGGAACACTGAAGCTTTCTTT. The gene calls are TRBV7-8 and TRBJ1-1; D not certain. Germline values: CDR1 SGHVS, CDR2 FQNEAQ. This CDR3 has 14 residues. V was pared by 2 bases and J by 1 base, with 8 bases between.

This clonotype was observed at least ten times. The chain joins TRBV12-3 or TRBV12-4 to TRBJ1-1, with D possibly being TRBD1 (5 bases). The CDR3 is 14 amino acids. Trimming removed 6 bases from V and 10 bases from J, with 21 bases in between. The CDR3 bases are TGTGCCAGCAGCCACGGGACCTCCTCCATCCCAGCTTTCTTT. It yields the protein CASSHGTSSIPAFF.

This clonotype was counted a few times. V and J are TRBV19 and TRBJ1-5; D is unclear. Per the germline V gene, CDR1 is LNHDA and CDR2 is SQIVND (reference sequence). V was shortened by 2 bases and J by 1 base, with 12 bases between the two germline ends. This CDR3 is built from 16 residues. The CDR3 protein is CASSITPRTSNQPQHF. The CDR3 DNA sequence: TGTGCCAGTAGTATAACCCCGCGCACAAGCAATCAGCCCCAGCATTTT.

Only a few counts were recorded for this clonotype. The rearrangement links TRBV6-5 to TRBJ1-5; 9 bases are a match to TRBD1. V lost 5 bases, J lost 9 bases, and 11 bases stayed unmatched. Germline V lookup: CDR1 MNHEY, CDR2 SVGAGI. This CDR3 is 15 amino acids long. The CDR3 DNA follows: TGTGCCAGCAGTGACGACAGGGGGATGTTTCTGCCCCAGCATTTT. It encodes CASSDDRGMFLPQHF.

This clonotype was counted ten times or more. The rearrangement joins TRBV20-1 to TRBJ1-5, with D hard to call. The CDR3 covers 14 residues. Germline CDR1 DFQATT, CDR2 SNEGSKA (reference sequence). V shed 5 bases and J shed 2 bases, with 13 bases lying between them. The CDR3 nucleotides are TGCAGTGCTCCAATGGTGAGCGGCAATCAGCCCCAGCATTTT. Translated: CSAPMVSGNQPQHF.

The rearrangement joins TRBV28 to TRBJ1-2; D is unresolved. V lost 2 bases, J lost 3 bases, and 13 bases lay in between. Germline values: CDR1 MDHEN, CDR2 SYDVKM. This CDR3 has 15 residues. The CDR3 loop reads CASSLEDAGYYGYTF. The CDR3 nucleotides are TGTGCCAGCAGTTTAGAGGACGCAGGTTACTATGGCTACACCTTC.

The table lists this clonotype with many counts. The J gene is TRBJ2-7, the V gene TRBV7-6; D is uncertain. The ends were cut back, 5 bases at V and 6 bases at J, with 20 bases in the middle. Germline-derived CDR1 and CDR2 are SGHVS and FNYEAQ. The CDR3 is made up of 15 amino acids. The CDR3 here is CASSPTANFPSEQYF. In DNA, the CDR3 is TGTGCCAGCAGCCCGACCGCCAACTTCCCCTCCGAGCAGTACTTC.

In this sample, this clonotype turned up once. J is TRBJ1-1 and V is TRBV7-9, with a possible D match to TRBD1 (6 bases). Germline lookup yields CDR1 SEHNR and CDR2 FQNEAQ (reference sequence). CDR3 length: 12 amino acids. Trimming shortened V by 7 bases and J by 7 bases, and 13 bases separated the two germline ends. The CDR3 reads CASTPRGSEAFF. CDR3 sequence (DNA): TGTGCCAGCACCCCCAGGGGTAGTGAAGCTTTCTTT.

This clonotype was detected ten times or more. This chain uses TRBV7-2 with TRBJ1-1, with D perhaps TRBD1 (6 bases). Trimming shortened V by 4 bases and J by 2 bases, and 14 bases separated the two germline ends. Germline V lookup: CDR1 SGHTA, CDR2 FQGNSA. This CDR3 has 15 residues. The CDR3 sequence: CASSWVKGTNTEAFF. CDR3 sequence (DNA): TGTGCCAGCAGCTGGGTTAAGGGGACAAACACTGAAGCTTTCTTT.

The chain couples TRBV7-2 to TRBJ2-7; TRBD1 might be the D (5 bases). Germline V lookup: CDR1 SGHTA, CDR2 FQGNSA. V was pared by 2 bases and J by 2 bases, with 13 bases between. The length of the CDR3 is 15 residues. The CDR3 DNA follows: TGTGCCAGCAGCTTAAGAAGACAGACCCCCTACGAGCAGTACTTC. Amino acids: CASSLRRQTPYEQYF.

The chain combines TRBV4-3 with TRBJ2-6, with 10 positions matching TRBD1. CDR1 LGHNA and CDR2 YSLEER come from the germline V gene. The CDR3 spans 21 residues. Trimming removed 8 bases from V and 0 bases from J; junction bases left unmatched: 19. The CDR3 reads CASPLGQGFRQLSSGANVLTF. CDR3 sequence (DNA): TGCGCCAGCCCTTTGGGACAGGGGTTTCGACAGCTGAGCTCTGGGGCCAACGTCCTGACTTTC.

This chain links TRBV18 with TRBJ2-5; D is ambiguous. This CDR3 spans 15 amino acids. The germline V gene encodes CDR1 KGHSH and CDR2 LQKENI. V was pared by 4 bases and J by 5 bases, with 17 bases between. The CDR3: CASSRPNGYDETQYF. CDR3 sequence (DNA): TGTGCCAGCTCACGACCCAATGGGTATGATGAGACCCAGTACTTC.